The clone carrying this T cell receptor (beta chain) has only a few counts. The antigen remains undetermined. The data stem from a study of T cell repertoires in cytomegalovirus infection. The CDR3 loop spans 14 amino acids. CDR1 is SGHTA and CDR2 is FQGNSA in the germline V gene. Trimming pared 1 base from V and 3 bases from J, leaving 9 bases between. TCRdb used MiXCR to reprocess the reads, holding one entry per CDR3 protein. The sample contains approximately 300,000 distinct CDR3 sequences, roughly 29% of which appear only once. The chain has TRBV7-2 and TRBJ2-5, with D perhaps TRBD2 (6 bases). This material consisted of cultured PBMCs, taken from culture after CMV antigen stimulation. The receptor comes from a human donor in good health (CMV status not recorded). Some clones in this sample may be carry-over from other donors' samples. CDR3 amino acids: CASSLEGGEETQYF. The CDR3 bases are TGTGCCAGCAGCTTAGAGGGAGGCGAAGAGACCCAGTACTTC. The full variable domain, in which reference TRBV7-2 and TRBJ2-5 provide the parts outside the CDR3, is GAGVSQSPSNKVTEKGKDVELRCDPISGHTALYWYRQSLGQGLEFLIYFQGNSAPDKSGLPSDRFSAERTGGSVSTLTIQRTQQEDSAVYLCASSLEGGEETQYFGPGTRLLVL.